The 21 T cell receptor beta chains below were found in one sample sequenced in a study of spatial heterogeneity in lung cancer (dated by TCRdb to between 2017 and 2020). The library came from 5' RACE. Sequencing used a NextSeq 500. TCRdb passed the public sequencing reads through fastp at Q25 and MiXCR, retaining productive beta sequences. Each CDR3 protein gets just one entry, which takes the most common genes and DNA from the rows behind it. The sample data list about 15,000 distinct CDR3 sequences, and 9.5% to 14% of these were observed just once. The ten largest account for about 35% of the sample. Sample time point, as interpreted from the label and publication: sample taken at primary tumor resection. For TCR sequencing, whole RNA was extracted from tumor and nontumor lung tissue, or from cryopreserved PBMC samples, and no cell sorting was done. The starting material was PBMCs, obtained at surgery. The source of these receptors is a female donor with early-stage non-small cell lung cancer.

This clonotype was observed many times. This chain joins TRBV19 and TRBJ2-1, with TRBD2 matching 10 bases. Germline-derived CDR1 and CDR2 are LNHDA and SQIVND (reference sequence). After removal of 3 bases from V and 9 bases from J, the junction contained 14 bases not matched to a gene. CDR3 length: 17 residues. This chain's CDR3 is CASSISKRGGSYAEQFF. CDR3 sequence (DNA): TGTGCCAGTAGTATTTCTAAGCGGGGGGGCTCGTATGCTGAGCAGTTCTTC.

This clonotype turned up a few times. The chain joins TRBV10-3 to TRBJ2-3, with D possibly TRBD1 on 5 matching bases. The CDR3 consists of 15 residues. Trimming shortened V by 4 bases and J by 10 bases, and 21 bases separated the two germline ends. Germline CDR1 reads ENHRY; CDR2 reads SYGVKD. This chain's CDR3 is CAISGEVGQKGSQYF. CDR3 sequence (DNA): TGTGCCATCAGTGGGGAAGTTGGACAAAAGGGTTCGCAGTATTTT.

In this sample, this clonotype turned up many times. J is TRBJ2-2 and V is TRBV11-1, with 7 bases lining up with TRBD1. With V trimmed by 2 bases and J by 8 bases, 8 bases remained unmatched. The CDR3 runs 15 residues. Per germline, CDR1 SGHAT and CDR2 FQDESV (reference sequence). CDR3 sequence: CASSLFSGTAGELFF. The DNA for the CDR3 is TGTGCCAGCAGCTTATTTTCCGGGACAGCAGGGGAGCTGTTTTTT.

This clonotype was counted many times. The chain's CDR3 is CASSKLGGGETQYF. In nucleotides, the CDR3 is TGTGCCAGTAGCAAACTAGGGGGAGGAGAGACCCAGTACTTC. The chain recombines TRBV19 with TRBJ2-5; either TRBD1 or TRBD2 may fit D (6 bases each). The CDR3 length is 14 residues. The germline V gene has CDR1 LNHDA and CDR2 SQIVND (reference sequence). V was clipped by 6 bases and J by 4 bases, with 15 bases between them. The full variable domain, rest sourced from reference TRBV19 and TRBJ2-5, is DGGITQSPKYLFRKEGQNVTLSCEQNLNHDAMYWYRQDPGQGLRLIYYSQIVNDFQKGDIAEGYSVSREKKESFPLTVTSAQKNPTAFYLCASSKLGGGETQYFGPGTRLLVL.

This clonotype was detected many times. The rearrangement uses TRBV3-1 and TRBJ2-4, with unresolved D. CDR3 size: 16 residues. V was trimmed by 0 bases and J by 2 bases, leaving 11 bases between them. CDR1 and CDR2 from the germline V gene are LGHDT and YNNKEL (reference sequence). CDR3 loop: CASSQDKRVTKNIQYF. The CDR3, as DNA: TGTGCCAGCAGCCAAGATAAACGGGTCACCAAAAACATTCAGTACTTC. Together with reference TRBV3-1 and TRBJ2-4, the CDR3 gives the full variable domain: DTAVSQTPKYLVTQMGNDKSIKCEQNLGHDTMYWYKQDSKKFLKIMFSYNNKELIINETVPNRFSPKSPDKAHLNLHINSLELGDSAVYFCASSQDKRVTKNIQYFGAGTRLSVL.

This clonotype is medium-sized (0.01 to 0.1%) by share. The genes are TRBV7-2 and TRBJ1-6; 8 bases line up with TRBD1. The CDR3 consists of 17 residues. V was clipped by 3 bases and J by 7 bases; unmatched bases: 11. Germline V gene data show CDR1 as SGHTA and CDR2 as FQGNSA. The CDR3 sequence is CASSFQGAMLRNSPLHF. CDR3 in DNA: TGTGCCAGCAGCTTCCAGGGGGCAATGCTGAGGAATTCACCCCTCCACTTT. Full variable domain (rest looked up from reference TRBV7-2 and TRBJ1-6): GAGVSQSPSNKVTEKGKDVELRCDPISGHTALYWYRQSLGQGLEFLIYFQGNSAPDKSGLPSDRFSAERTGGSVSTLTIQRTQQEDSAVYLCASSFQGAMLRNSPLHFGNGTRLTVT.

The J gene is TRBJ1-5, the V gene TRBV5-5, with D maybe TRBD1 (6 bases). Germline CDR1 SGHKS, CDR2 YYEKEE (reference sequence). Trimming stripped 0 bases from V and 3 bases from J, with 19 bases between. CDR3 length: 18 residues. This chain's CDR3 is CASSLVIFSGQTNQPQHF. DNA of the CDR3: TGTGCCAGCAGCTTGGTAATATTCAGCGGACAGACCAATCAGCCCCAGCATTTT.

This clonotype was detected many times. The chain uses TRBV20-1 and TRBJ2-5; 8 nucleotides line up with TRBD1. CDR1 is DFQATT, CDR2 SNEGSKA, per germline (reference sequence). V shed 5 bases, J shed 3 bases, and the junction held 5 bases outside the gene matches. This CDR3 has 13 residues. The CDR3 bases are TGCAGTGCTGAGGACAGGGTGAAAGAGACCCAGTACTTC. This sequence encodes CSAEDRVKETQYF.

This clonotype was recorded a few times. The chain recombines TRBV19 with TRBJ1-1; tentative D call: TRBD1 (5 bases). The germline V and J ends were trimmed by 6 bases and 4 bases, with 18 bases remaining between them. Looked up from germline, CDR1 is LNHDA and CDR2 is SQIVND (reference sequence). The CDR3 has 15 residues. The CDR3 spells CASRTGWEDSTEAFF. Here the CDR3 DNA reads TGTGCCAGTAGAACAGGATGGGAAGACTCCACTGAAGCTTTCTTT.

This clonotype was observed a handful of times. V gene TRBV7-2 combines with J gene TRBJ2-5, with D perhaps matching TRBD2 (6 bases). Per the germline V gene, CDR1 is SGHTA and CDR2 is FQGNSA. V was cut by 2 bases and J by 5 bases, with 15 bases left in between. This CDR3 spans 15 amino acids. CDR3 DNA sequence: TGTGCCAGCAGCTTACAGGCAGGCGGAGGGGAGACCCAGTACTTC. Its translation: CASSLQAGGGETQYF.

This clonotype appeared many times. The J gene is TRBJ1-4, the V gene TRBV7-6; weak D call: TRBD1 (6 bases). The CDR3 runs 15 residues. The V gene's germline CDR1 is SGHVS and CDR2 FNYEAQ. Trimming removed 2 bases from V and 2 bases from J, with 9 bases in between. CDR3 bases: TGTGCCAGCAGCTTAACAGGGCTTACTAATGAAAAACTGTTTTTT. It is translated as CASSLTGLTNEKLFF. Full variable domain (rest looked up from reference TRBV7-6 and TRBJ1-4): GAGVSQSPRYKVTKRGQDVALRCDPISGHVSLYWYRQALGQGPEFLTYFNYEAQQDKSGLPNDRFSAERPEGSISTLTIQRTEQRDSAMYRCASSLTGLTNEKLFFGSGTQLSVL.

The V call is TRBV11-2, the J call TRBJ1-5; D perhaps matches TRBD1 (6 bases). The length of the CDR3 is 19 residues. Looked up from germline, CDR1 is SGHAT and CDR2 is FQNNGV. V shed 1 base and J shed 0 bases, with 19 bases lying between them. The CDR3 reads CASSLVGVTGQHSNQPQHF. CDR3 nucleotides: TGTGCCAGCAGCTTAGTAGGGGTTACGGGACAACATAGCAATCAGCCCCAGCATTTT.

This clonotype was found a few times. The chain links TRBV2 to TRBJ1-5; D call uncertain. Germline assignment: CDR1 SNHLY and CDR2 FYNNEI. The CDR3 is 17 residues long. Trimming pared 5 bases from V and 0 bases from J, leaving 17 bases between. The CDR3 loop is CASSWDARIYSNQPQHF. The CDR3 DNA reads TGTGCCAGCAGTTGGGATGCCAGAATATATAGCAATCAGCCCCAGCATTTT.

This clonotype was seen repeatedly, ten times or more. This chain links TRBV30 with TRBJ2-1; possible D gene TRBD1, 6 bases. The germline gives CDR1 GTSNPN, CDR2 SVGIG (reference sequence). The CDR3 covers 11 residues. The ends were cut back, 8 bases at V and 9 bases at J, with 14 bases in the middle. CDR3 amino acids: CAGRDTGEQFF. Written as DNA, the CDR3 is TGTGCCGGCCGGGACACGGGTGAGCAGTTCTTC.

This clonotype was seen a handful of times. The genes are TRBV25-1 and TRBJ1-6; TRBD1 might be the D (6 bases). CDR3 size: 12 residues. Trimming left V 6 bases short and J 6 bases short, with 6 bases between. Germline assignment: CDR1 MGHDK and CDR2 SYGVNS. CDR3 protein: CASRQGNSPLHF. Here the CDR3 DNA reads TGTGCCAGCAGACAGGGTAATTCACCCCTCCACTTT.

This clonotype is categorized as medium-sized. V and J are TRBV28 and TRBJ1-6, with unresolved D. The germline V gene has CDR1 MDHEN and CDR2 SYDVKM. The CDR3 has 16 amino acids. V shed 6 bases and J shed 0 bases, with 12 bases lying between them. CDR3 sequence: CASRELGSSYNSPLHF. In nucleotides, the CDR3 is TGTGCCAGCAGGGAGCTCGGGAGCTCCTATAATTCACCCCTCCACTTT. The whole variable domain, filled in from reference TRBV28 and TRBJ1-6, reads DVKVTQSSRYLVKRTGEKVFLECVQDMDHENMFWYRQDPGLGLRLIYFSYDVKMKEKGDIPEGYSVSREKKERFSLILESASTNQTSMYLCASRELGSSYNSPLHFGNGTRLTVT.

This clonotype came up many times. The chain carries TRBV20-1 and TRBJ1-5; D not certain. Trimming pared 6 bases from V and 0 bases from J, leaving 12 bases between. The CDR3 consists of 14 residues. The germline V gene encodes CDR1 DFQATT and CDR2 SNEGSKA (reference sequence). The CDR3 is CSANPANSNQPQHF. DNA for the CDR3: TGCAGTGCGAACCCAGCAAATAGCAATCAGCCCCAGCATTTT.

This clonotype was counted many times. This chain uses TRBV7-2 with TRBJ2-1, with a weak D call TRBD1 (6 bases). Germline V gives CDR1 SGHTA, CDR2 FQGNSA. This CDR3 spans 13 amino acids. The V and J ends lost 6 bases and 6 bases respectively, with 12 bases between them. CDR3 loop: CASRKGQSNEQFF. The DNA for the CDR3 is TGTGCCAGCAGAAAAGGACAGAGCAATGAGCAGTTCTTC.

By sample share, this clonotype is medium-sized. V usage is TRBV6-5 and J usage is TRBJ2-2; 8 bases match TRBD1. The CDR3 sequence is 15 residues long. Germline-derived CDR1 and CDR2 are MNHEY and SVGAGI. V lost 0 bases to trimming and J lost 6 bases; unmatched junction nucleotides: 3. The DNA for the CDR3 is TGTGCCAGCAGTTACTCGACAGGGGAACCCGGGGAGCTGTTTTTT. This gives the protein CASSYSTGEPGELFF.

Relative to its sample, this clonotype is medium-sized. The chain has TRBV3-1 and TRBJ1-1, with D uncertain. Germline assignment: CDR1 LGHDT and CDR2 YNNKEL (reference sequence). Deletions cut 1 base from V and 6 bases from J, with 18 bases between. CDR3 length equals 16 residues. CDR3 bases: TGTGCCAGCAGCCAAGGGGGTCTTATGTTCTTTGCTGAAGCTTTCTTT. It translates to CASSQGGLMFFAEAFF.

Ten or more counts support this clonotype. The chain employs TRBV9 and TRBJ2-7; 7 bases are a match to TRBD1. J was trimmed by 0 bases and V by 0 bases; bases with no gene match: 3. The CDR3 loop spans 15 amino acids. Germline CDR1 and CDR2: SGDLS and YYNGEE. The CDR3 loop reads CASSVEGQLSYEQYF. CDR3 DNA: TGTGCCAGCAGCGTAGAGGGACAGCTCTCCTACGAGCAGTACTTC.